The 13 T cell receptor beta chains below all came from one sample that was sequenced in a study of graft-versus-host responses after intestinal transplantation. The protocol was immunoSEQ multiplex PCR, while the TCRdb copy is restricted to in-frame clones and leaves out a portion. The sample includes 71,000 or so clones, about 92% of them seen just once. Antigens for these TCRs are unknown. Sequenced here: unstimulated CD8+ T cells sorted from spleen or lymph node cells, sampled before intestinal transplant. The receptors stem from a human donor who received an intestinal transplant.

This chain uses TRBV6-5 with TRBJ2-1; 8 positions agree with TRBD2. Looked up from germline, CDR1 is MNHEY and CDR2 is SVGAGI. Trimming at V came to 4 bases and at J to 3 bases, leaving 2 bases not matched to a gene. This CDR3 is 14 amino acids long. This CDR3 reads CASSSRGGYNEQFF. CDR3 bases: TGTGCCAGCAGTTCCCGGGGGGGCTACAATGAGCAGTTCTTC.

This clone was counted only a few times. The chain joins TRBV5-5 to TRBJ2-7; 7 nucleotides align to TRBD1. From germline, CDR1 is SGHKS and CDR2 YYEKEE (reference sequence). After removal of 0 bases from V and 0 bases from J, the junction contained 6 bases not matched to a gene. This CDR3 spans 16 amino acids. As DNA, the CDR3 is TGTGCCAGCAGCTTGGCCGGGCCAGGGGGCTCCTACGAGCAGTACTTC. Its protein product is CASSLAGPGGSYEQYF.

V gene TRBV4-1 combines with J gene TRBJ1-3; D is unresolved. This CDR3 spans 16 amino acids. The V end lost 1 base, the J end lost 0 bases, and 10 bases lay between the germline ends. Germline V lookup: CDR1 MGHRA, CDR2 YSYEKL. The CDR3 DNA is TGCGCCAGCAGCCAAGCTCGGGTCCTCTCTGGAAACACCATATATTTT. Its protein is CASSQARVLSGNTIYF.

The V call is TRBV6-4, the J call TRBJ1-5; D is unclear. Germline V lookup: CDR1 MRHNA, CDR2 SNTAGT. V was cut by 0 bases and J by 6 bases, with 27 bases left in between. The CDR3 is made up of 20 amino acids. The CDR3 DNA sequence: TGTGCCAGCAGTGACTCGACTGGTCGGAGGGTGTCTTCGGCGTGTCAGCCCCAGCATTTT. This translates into CASSDSTGRRVSSACQPQHF.

A few counts support this clone. V is TRBV5-6 and J is TRBJ2-7; weak D call: TRBD2 (7 bases). CDR3 length: 13 residues. V lost 4 bases and J lost 5, with 13 bases in between. Germline-derived CDR1 and CDR2 are SGHDT and YYEEEE. CDR3 coding DNA: TGTGCCAGCAGCGGGGGGGCGTTCGACGAGCAGTACTTC. This translates into CASSGGAFDEQYF.

The J gene is TRBJ1-2, the V gene TRBV7-9, with 12 bases that match TRBD1. V gave up 6 bases and J gave up 7 bases; unmatched junction bases: 9. Germline CDR1 SEHNR, CDR2 FQNEAQ (reference sequence). This CDR3 spans 15 amino acids. CDR3 DNA sequence: TGTGCCAGCAGTTCTCCGGGACAGGGGGCTCGTGGCTACACCTTC. Translated: CASSSPGQGARGYTF.

V usage is TRBV7-3 and J usage is TRBJ2-7; possibly TRBD1 for D (6 bases). The germline CDR1 and CDR2 sequences are SGHTA and FQGTGA. The CDR3 runs 15 residues. The germline V and J ends were trimmed by 5 bases and 3 bases, with 17 bases remaining between them. The CDR3 DNA reads TGTGCCAGCAGCCCGATTGGGGGCAATTTCTACGAGCAGTACTTC. Translated, it gives CASSPIGGNFYEQYF.

This chain joins TRBV5-6 and TRBJ2-2; 7 bases align to TRBD2. Germline trimming cut 2 bases from V and 4 bases from J; bases unmatched to any gene: 5. The germline V gene has CDR1 SGHDT and CDR2 YYEEEE. The CDR3 consists of 15 residues. The CDR3 loop is CASSFGLAVTGELFF. The CDR3 DNA reads TGTGCCAGCAGCTTTGGTCTAGCGGTCACCGGGGAGCTGTTTTTT.

V usage is TRBV6-5 and J usage is TRBJ1-1, with 7 bases fitting TRBD1. The CDR3 is 13 residues long. CDR1 and CDR2 from the germline V gene are MNHEY and SVGAGI. J lost 1 base, V lost 6 bases, and 2 bases had no gene match. CDR3 nucleotide sequence: TGTGCCAGCAGCAGGACAGGGAACACTGAAGCTTTCTTT. It yields the protein CASSRTGNTEAFF.

This clone was detected only once. DNA of the CDR3: TGTGCCAGCAGCGTAGGAGGGGGGGAAAGTCGCTACACCTTC. Amino acid sequence: CASSVGGGESRYTF. This chain connects TRBV9 to TRBJ1-2; D might be TRBD1 (6 bases). In germline, CDR1 is SGDLS, CDR2 YYNGEE. The CDR3 is made up of 14 amino acids. Deletions cut 0 bases from V and 9 bases from J, with 15 bases between.

This clone was seen a few times. The chain couples TRBV5-6 to TRBJ2-7; 7 positions agree with TRBD1. This CDR3 region has 13 residues. V was pared by 4 bases and J by 5 bases, with 6 bases of the junction left unmatched. CDR1 and CDR2 from the germline V gene are SGHDT and YYEEEE. The CDR3 here is CASSPTGQDEQYF. The CDR3 bases are TGTGCCAGCAGCCCGACCGGACAGGACGAGCAGTACTTC. The whole variable domain, filled in from reference TRBV5-6 and TRBJ2-7, reads DAGVTQSPTHLIKTRGQQVTLRCSPKSGHDTVSWYQQALGQGPQFIFQYYEEEERQRGNFPDRFSGHQFPNYSSELNVNALLLGDSALYLCASSPTGQDEQYFGPGTRLTVT.

The rearrangement uses TRBV6-6 and TRBJ2-7; D call uncertain. Germline V CDR1 and CDR2: MNHNY, SVGAGI (reference sequence). This CDR3 is 12 amino acids long. Trimming cost V 9 bases and J 0 bases, with 9 bases left between them. CDR3 protein: CASRPSSYEQYF. As DNA, the CDR3 is TGTGCCAGTCGTCCGAGCTCCTACGAGCAGTACTTC.

This clone is a singleton in its sample. V is TRBV6-5 and J is TRBJ1-5; D is ambiguous. The germline gives CDR1 MNHEY, CDR2 SVGAGI. The CDR3 length is 15 residues. V lost 0 bases to trimming and J lost 7 bases, with 13 bases between them. The CDR3 region has the DNA TGTGCCAGCAGTTACTCGAGGGCTATCGGCCAGCCCCAGCATTTT. Protein sequence: CASSYSRAIGQPQHF.